What follows are 24 T cell receptor beta chains derived from one specimen sequenced in a study of Graves' ophthalmopathy and Graves' hyperthyroidism. RNA transcripts yielded amplified TCR beta CDR3 regions. HTBI-primed RT-PCR formed the first round, and a multiplex PCR formed the second. From the multiplex PCR reads, TCRdb called clonotypes with MiXCR, one entry per CDR3 protein. Of some 520,000 distinct CDR3 sequences listed, around an eighth were seen once; the top ten hold approximately 9.8%. Input material: blood. These receptors were obtained from a woman aged 30 to 39 with Graves' ophthalmopathy.

This clonotype was seen repeatedly, ten times or more. The chain combines TRBV19 with TRBJ2-7; D uncertain. CDR3 length: 13 residues. Germline V gives CDR1 LNHDA, CDR2 SQIVND (reference sequence). V was clipped by 3 bases and J by 3 bases, with 9 bases between them. The CDR3 reads CASSMLPDYEQYF. CDR3 DNA sequence: TGTGCCAGTAGTATGCTTCCGGACTACGAGCAGTACTTC.

This clonotype was counted ten times or more. V and J are TRBV28 and TRBJ2-7; unclear D gene. V was clipped by 6 bases and J by 2 bases, with 8 bases between them. The V gene's germline CDR1 is MDHEN and CDR2 SYDVKM. The CDR3 extends over 12 amino acids. The CDR3 region is CASSQSPYEQYF. The CDR3 coding sequence is TGTGCCAGCAGCCAATCCCCCTACGAGCAGTACTTC.

Written as DNA, the CDR3 is TGTGCCGGAAAAGGACAGGGGGCTACCGGGGAGCTGTTTTTT. It encodes CAGKGQGATGELFF. The chain has TRBV28 and TRBJ2-2, with 11 bases matching TRBD1. CDR3 length: 14 amino acids. Germline V gene data show CDR1 as MDHEN and CDR2 as SYDVKM. Unmatched junction bases numbered 7, after V lost 11 bases and J lost 5 bases.

V gene TRBV28 combines with J gene TRBJ2-7; a weak D match, TRBD2 (6 bases). This CDR3 region has 15 residues. CDR1 and CDR2 from the germline V gene are MDHEN and SYDVKM. Trimming stripped 5 bases from V and 6 bases from J, with 20 bases between. As DNA, the CDR3 is TGTGCCAGCAGTCTCGCTTTGGCGGGACCTCGCGAGCAGTACTTC. Amino acid sequence: CASSLALAGPREQYF.

In its sample, this clonotype was seen many times. The rearrangement joins TRBV2 to TRBJ1-2; weak D call: TRBD1 (5 bases). The germline V gene has CDR1 SNHLY and CDR2 FYNNEI. V lost 7 bases and J 2 bases, leaving 14 bases between the germline ends. CDR3 length: 14 residues. The chain's CDR3 is CASNYGHSNYGYTF. The CDR3 DNA reads TGTGCCAGCAATTACGGACACTCCAACTATGGCTACACCTTC. Based on the CDR3 plus reference TRBV2 and TRBJ1-2, the full variable domain is EPEVTQTPSHQVTQMGQEVILRCVPISNHLYFYWYRQILGQKVEFLVSFYNNEISEKSEIFDDQFSVERPDGSNFTLKIRSTKLEDSAMYFCASNYGHSNYGYTFGSGTRLTVV.

This clonotype was seen a handful of times. At one boundary the junction diverges from the germline segment, which might be a read error. V is TRBV6-1 and J is TRBJ1-1; no clear D gene. Germline V gene data show CDR1 as MNHNS and CDR2 as SASEGT. The CDR3 is made up of 12 amino acids. The CDR3 spells CVSRVPRAEAFF. CDR3 DNA: TGTGTCAGCCGGGTGCCAAGAGCTGAAGCTTTCTTT.

This clonotype was found many times. The chain has TRBV6-1 and TRBJ1-1; 7 nucleotides match TRBD1. Losses at the gene ends were 5 bases for V and 11 bases for J; bases not matched to a gene: 14. Germline CDR1 MNHNS, CDR2 SASEGT. The CDR3 contains 14 residues. CDR3 loop: CASSRRQGSIPAFF. The CDR3 DNA reads as TGTGCCAGCAGTAGAAGACAGGGCAGTATTCCGGCTTTCTTT.

The rearrangement joins TRBV12-3 or TRBV12-4 to TRBJ1-1; TRBD1 agrees at 8 bases. With V trimmed by 3 bases and J by 1 base, 4 bases remained unmatched. The CDR3 is made up of 15 amino acids. The DNA for the CDR3 is TGTGCCAGCAGTTTTGCAGGGGGCAAGAACACTGAAGCTTTCTTT. As protein: CASSFAGGKNTEAFF.

There are many counts of this clonotype. The chain combines TRBV2 with TRBJ1-6; the D gene is possibly TRBD1 (5 bases). Trimming took 4 bases from V and 0 from J, leaving 16 bases between them. The germline V gene has CDR1 SNHLY and CDR2 FYNNEI. The CDR3 covers 18 residues. The CDR3 DNA reads as TGTGCCAGCAGTGCAGGGACGGCAACTTTCTCCTATAATTCACCCCTCCACTTT. It is translated as CASSAGTATFSYNSPLHF.

This clonotype has at least ten counts. The rearrangement links TRBV12-3 or TRBV12-4 to TRBJ1-1, with no clear D. V was trimmed by 7 bases and J by 3 bases, leaving 9 bases between them. The CDR3 spans 12 residues. The chain's CDR3 is CASTFGDTEAFF. The CDR3 nucleotides read TGTGCCAGCACCTTCGGGGACACTGAAGCTTTCTTT.

This clonotype was seen more than once but under ten times. The V gene is TRBV3-1, the J gene TRBJ1-2; D unclear. CDR1 is LGHDT, CDR2 YNNKEL, per germline (reference sequence). This CDR3 has 15 amino acids. V was trimmed by 2 bases and J by 4 bases, leaving 14 bases between them. The DNA of the CDR3 is TGTGCCAGCAGCCAAACGAGTGGTCGAGGCTATGGCTACACCTTC. This gives the protein CASSQTSGRGYGYTF.

This clonotype appeared many times. The rearrangement links TRBV6-5 to TRBJ2-5; D possibly corresponds to TRBD1 (6 bases). Trimming removed 2 bases at V and 5 bases at J, with 21 bases between. This CDR3 has 17 residues. Per germline, CDR1 MNHEY and CDR2 SVGAGI. The CDR3 sequence: CASSYAALGRGGETQYF. CDR3 DNA: TGTGCCAGCAGTTACGCCGCCTTGGGCAGGGGCGGGGAGACCCAGTACTTC.

The sample holds many counts of this clonotype. This chain connects TRBV7-8 to TRBJ1-5; D gene uncertain. Germline V gene data show CDR1 as SGHVS and CDR2 as FQNEAQ. V shed 0 bases and J shed 3 bases, with 9 bases lying between them. CDR3 length: 15 residues. CDR3 sequence: CASSLAPNNNQPQHF. The CDR3 nucleotides read TGTGCCAGCAGCTTAGCGCCTAATAACAATCAGCCCCAGCATTTT.

This clonotype was seen only a few times. This chain links TRBV4-2 with TRBJ1-1; D unclear. This CDR3 comprises 14 residues. Germline V gives CDR1 LGHNA, CDR2 YNFKEQ. V dropped 0 bases and J dropped 0 bases, with 5 bases sitting between them. The CDR3 protein is CASSQDSLNTEAFF. CDR3 sequence (DNA): TGTGCCAGCAGCCAAGACTCCCTGAACACTGAAGCTTTCTTT.

This clonotype has at least ten counts. J is TRBJ1-1 and V is TRBV6-5; D gene unclear. CDR3 length: 15 amino acids. The V gene lost 2 bases and the J gene lost 0 bases, with 10 bases spanning the gap. Germline V CDR1 and CDR2: MNHEY, SVGAGI. The CDR3 nucleotides read TGTGCCAGCAGTTACGGCGTGGAGCTGAACACTGAAGCTTTCTTT. It codes for CASSYGVELNTEAFF.

This clonotype was recorded at least ten times. Here the CDR3 reads CASSLSAKNIQYF. CDR3 in DNA: TGTGCCAGCAGTTTATCAGCCAAAAACATTCAGTACTTC. The chain is built from TRBV12-3 or TRBV12-4 and TRBJ2-4; D not certain. The CDR3 extends over 13 amino acids. V was pared by 2 bases and J by 0 bases, with 2 bases between.

V is TRBV4-1 and J is TRBJ1-1, with TRBD1 matching 7 bases. The length of the CDR3 is 15 residues. Unmatched junction bases numbered 7, after V lost 3 bases and J lost 3 bases. Looked up from germline, CDR1 is MGHRA and CDR2 is YSYEKL. The CDR3 loop reads CASSHTYRGYTEAFF. The CDR3, as DNA: TGCGCCAGCAGCCACACTTACAGGGGTTACACTGAAGCTTTCTTT.

The chain is built from TRBV10-3 and TRBJ2-7; the match to TRBD1 covers 7 bases. The CDR3 covers 14 residues. Trimming cost V 6 bases and J 7 bases; bases outside gene matches: 12. Germline CDR1 and CDR2: ENHRY and SYGVKD. CDR3 in DNA: TGTGCCATCAGCGCAGGGGGTGCGGCTTGGGAGCAGTACTTC. It encodes CAISAGGAAWEQYF.

This clonotype has at least ten counts. As DNA, the CDR3 is TGTGCCAGCAGTCCACAGATTCATTTTAACTATGGCTACACCTTC. Translating gives CASSPQIHFNYGYTF. This chain joins TRBV12-3 or TRBV12-4 and TRBJ1-2; no clear D. The CDR3 sequence is 15 residues long. V lost 5 bases and J 1 base, leaving 14 bases between the germline ends.

The V and J genes are TRBV3-1 and TRBJ1-3; D is unresolved. The germline V gene encodes CDR1 LGHDT and CDR2 YNNKEL (reference sequence). V was cut by 1 base and J by 2 bases, with 12 bases left in between. CDR3 length equals 16 residues. The CDR3 DNA follows: TGTGCCAGCAGCCAAGTTTTACTTTGGGCTGGAAACACCATATATTTT. As protein: CASSQVLLWAGNTIYF.

This clonotype was detected ten times or more. The rearrangement joins TRBV15 to TRBJ2-5, with TRBD2 matching over 10 bases. The CDR3 loop spans 16 amino acids. The junction had 6 bases not matched to a gene; V was cut back by 3 bases and J by 2 bases. CDR1 LNHNV and CDR2 YYDKDF come from the germline V gene (reference sequence). DNA of the CDR3: TGTGCCACCAGCAGTAGAACTAGCGGGATACAAGAGACCCAGTACTTC. This translates into CATSSRTSGIQETQYF.

Many counts were recorded for this clonotype. The gene calls are TRBV28 and TRBJ2-5; perhaps TRBD2 as D (5 bases). The V end lost 3 bases, the J end lost 2 bases, and 13 bases lay between the germline ends. CDR3 length: 15 amino acids. The germline V gene encodes CDR1 MDHEN and CDR2 SYDVKM. The CDR3 sequence is CASSFMEETQETQYF. CDR3 DNA: TGTGCCAGCAGTTTCATGGAGGAAACTCAAGAGACCCAGTACTTC.

There are many counts of this clonotype. The rearrangement joins TRBV10-1 to TRBJ2-2; maybe TRBD1 (5 bases). The CDR3 has 12 residues. Trimming pared 7 bases from V and 6 bases from J, leaving 9 bases between. Germline CDR1 WNHNN, CDR2 SYGVQD (reference sequence). CDR3 residues: CASTGSAGELFF. The CDR3 coding sequence is TGCGCCAGCACAGGGTCGGCCGGGGAGCTGTTTTTT.

This clonotype was seen many times. In DNA form, the CDR3 reads TGTGCCAGTAGTATTACCCTAATTACCGGGAGAGGCTACACCTTC. This translates into CASSITLITGRGYTF. This sequence joins TRBV19 and TRBJ1-2; D gene uncertain. Germline V CDR1 and CDR2: LNHDA, SQIVND (reference sequence). The CDR3 loop spans 15 amino acids. V dropped 3 bases and J dropped 8 bases, with 19 bases sitting between them.